This T cell receptor (beta chain) was found in a study of CD8+ T cells in alopecia areata. About the study: Tofacitinib continued for 6 to 18 months and was then withheld for 6 months.

The CDR3 is 15 residues long. Germline CDR1 reads SGHRS; CDR2 reads YFSETQ. V dropped 3 bases and J dropped 15 bases, with 25 bases sitting between them. To note about this clone: Antigen specificity is unknown.

Described treatment: oral pan-JAK inhibitor, 5-10 mg twice daily. TCR sequencing used cDNA made by reverse transcription of extracted RNA. Repertoires were generated with immunoSEQ multiplex PCR, while TCRdb's copy carries only in-frame clones and drops some. This table holds approximately 200,000 clones, 45% to 65% found once. Study outcomes and limitations: Mice showed TCR sharing more clearly than patients did, possibly owing to HLA. With tofacitinib ongoing, many expanded lesional clones persisted in both scalp and blood.

The gene calls are TRBV5-1 and TRBJ2-1, with D tentatively TRBD1 or TRBD2 (5 bases each). Sequenced material: CD4+ T cells sorted from blood, taken at week 4, from a patient treated with tofacitinib. This receptor was obtained from a human donor with alopecia areata. CDR3 nucleotides: TGCGCCAGCAGCTCGGTGGCGGGCCCTCCCCTGGGGCCGTTCTTC. This translates into CASSSVAGPPLGPFF.